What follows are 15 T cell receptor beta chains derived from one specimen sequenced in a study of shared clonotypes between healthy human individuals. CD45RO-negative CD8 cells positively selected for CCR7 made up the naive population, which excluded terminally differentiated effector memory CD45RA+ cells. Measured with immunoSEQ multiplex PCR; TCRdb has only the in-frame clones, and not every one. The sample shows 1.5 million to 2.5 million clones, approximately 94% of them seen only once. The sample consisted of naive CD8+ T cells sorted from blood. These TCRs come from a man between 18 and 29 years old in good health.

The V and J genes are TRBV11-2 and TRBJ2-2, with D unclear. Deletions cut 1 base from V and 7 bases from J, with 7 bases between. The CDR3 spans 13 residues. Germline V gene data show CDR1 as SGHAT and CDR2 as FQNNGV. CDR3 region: CASSLVVHGELFF. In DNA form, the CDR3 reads TGTGCCAGCAGCTTAGTGGTTCACGGGGAGCTGTTTTTT. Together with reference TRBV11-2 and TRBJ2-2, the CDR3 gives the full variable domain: EAGVAQSPRYKIIEKRQSVAFWCNPISGHATLYWYQQILGQGPKLLIQFQNNGVVDDSQLPKDRFSAERLKGVDSTLKIQPAKLEDSAVYLCASSLVVHGELFFGEGSRLTVL.

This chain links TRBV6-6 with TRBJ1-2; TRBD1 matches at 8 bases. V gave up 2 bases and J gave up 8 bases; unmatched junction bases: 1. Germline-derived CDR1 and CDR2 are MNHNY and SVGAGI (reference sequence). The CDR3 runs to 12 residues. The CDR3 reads CASSYGQGGYTF. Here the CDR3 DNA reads TGTGCCAGCAGTTACGGACAGGGAGGCTACACCTTC.

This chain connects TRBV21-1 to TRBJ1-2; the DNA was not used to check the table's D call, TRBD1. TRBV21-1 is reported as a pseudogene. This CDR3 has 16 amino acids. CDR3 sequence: CASSKVRDTTNYGYTF. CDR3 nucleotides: TGTGCCAGCAGCAAGGTTAGGGACACCACTAACTATGGCTACACCTTC.

The DNA of the CDR3 is TGCGCCAGCAGCCAAGTATCAACACAGAGTGAGCAGTTCTTC. Its protein is CASSQVSTQSEQFF. V and J are TRBV4-3 and TRBJ2-1; D uncertain. The ends were cut back, 1 base at V and 9 bases at J, with 13 bases in the middle. The CDR3 has 14 residues. Per germline, CDR1 LGHNA and CDR2 YSLEER.

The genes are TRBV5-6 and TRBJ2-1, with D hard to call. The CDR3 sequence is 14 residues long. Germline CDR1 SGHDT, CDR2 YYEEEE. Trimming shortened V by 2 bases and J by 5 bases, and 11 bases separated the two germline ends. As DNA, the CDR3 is TGTGCCAGCAGCTTTGTTAACCGGGACAATGAGCAGTTCTTC. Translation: CASSFVNRDNEQFF.

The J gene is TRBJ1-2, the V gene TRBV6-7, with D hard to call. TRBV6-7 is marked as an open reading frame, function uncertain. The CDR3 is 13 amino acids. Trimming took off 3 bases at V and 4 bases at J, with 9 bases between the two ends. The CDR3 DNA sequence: TGTGCCAGCAGTTATGGAATCGGCTATGGCTACACCTTC. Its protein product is CASSYGIGYGYTF.

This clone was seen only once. The CDR3 nucleotides are TGTGCCAGCAGCTTAGATTGGGGGGCGGGTGATACGCAGTATTTT. Its translation is CASSLDWGAGDTQYF. The chain couples TRBV11-2 to TRBJ2-3, with D perhaps given as TRBD1 or TRBD2 (6 bases each). The germline CDR1 and CDR2 sequences are SGHAT and FQNNGV. V dropped 0 bases and J dropped 6 bases, with 13 bases sitting between them. The CDR3 sequence is 15 residues long.

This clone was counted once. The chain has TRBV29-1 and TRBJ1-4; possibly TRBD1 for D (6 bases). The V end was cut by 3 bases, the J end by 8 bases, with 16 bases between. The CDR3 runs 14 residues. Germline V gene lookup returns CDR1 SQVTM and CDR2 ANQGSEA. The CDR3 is CSVDMGAGKEKLFF. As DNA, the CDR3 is TGCAGCGTTGATATGGGGGCTGGGAAGGAAAAACTGTTTTTT.

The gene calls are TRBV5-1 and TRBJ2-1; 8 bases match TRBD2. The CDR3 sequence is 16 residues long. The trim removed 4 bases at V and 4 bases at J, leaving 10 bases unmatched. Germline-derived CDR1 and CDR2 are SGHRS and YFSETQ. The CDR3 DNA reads TGCGCCAGCAGCCCTGGACTAGCAGGTGTGTACAATGAGCAGTTCTTC. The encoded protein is CASSPGLAGVYNEQFF.

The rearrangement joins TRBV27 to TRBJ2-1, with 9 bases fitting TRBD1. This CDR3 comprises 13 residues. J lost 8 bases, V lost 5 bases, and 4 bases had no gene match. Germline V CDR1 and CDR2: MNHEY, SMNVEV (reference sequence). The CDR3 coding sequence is TGTGCCAGCAGTACCGACAGGGGGGATGAGCAGTTCTTC. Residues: CASSTDRGDEQFF.

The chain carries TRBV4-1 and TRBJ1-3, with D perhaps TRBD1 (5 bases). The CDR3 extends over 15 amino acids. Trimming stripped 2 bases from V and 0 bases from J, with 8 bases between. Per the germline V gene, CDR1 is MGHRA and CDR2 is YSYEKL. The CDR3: CASSQPGGSGNTIYF. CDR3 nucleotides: TGCGCCAGCAGCCAACCCGGGGGCTCTGGAAACACCATATATTTT.

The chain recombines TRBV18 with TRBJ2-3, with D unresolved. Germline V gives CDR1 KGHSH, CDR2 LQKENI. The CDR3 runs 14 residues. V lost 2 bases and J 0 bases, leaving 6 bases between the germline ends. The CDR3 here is CASSPDRSTDTQYF. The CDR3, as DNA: TGTGCCAGCTCACCAGATCGAAGCACAGATACGCAGTATTTT.

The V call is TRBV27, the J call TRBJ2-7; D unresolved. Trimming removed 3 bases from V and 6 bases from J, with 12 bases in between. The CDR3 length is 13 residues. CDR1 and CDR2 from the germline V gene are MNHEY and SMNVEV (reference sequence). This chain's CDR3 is CASSFLSAGEQYF. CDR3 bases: TGTGCCAGCAGTTTTTTGAGTGCCGGCGAGCAGTACTTC.

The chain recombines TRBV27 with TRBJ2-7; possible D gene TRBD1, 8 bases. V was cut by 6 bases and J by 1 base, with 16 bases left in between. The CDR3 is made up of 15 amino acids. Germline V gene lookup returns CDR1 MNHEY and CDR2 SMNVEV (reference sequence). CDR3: CASRTGGGKSYEQYF. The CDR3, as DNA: TGTGCCAGCAGAACAGGGGGGGGGAAGTCCTACGAGCAGTACTTC.

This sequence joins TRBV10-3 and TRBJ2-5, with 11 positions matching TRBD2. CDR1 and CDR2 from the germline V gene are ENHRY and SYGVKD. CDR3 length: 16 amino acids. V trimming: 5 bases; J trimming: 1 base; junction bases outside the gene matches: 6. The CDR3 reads CAISSSTSGVQETQYF. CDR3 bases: TGTGCCATCAGTTCCTCGACTAGCGGGGTCCAAGAGACCCAGTACTTC.